The rows below give T cell receptor beta chains drawn from one sample of a study of glioma-infiltrating T cells after dendritic cell vaccination. Measured with immunoSEQ multiplex PCR; TCRdb has only the in-frame clones, and not every one. Of approximately 110,000 clones detected, around 90% appear once; the ten largest clones hold roughly 2.8%. This specimen was blood, taken after dendritic cell vaccination. These TCRs come from a human donor with glioblastoma. Each CDR3 is given with its conserved first and last residue. D genes are given only for firm matches. The listing skips clone size in some rows; elsewhere it reads once, few, many or a size class.

-	TRBJ1-2	TRBV5-4	-	CASSLQGLGYGYTF	TGTGCCAGCAGCCTTCAGGGTTTGGGCTATGGCTACACCTTC
-	TRBJ2-7	TRBV27	-	CASSLWTGNSYEQYF	TGTGCCAGCAGTTTATGGACGGGGAACTCCTACGAGCAGTACTTC
-	TRBJ1-2	TRBV11-3	once	CASSLNTNYGYTF	TGTGCCAGCAGCTTGAACACGAACTATGGCTACACCTTC
-	TRBJ1-1	TRBV2	-	CASMEGAAEAFF	TGTGCCAGCATGGAGGGCGCGGCTGAAGCTTTCTTT
TRBD1	TRBJ1-1	TRBV29-1	-	CSVEDRVAFF	TGCAGCGTTGAGGACAGGGTTGCTTTCTTT
-	TRBJ2-7	TRBV9	once	CASSPLDWDFSYEQYF	TGTGCCAGCAGCCCCCTAGATTGGGACTTCTCCTACGAGCAGTACTTC
TRBD2	TRBJ2-7	TRBV6-5	-	CASSRTSGVEYF	TGTGCCAGCAGCCGGACTAGCGGGGTTGAGTACTTC
-	TRBJ1-1	TRBV10-3	once	CAISESTQPSEAFF	TGTGCCATCAGTGAGTCGACTCAGCCAAGCGAAGCTTTCTTT
-	TRBJ1-2	TRBV4-2	-	CASSQESGGSNYGYTF	TGTGCCAGCAGCCAAGAAAGTGGCGGCAGTAACTATGGCTACACCTTC
TRBD1	TRBJ2-7	TRBV27	-	CASSSDRGFSYEQYF	TGTGCCAGCAGTTCGGACAGGGGCTTTTCCTACGAGCAGTACTTC
TRBD1	TRBJ2-1	TRBV11-2	-	CASRTGQGRSYNEQFF	TGTGCCAGCAGAACGGGACAGGGGAGGTCGTACAATGAGCAGTTCTTC
-	TRBJ2-2	TRBV6-1	-	CASSRSWNTGELFF	TGTGCCAGCAGTAGGAGCTGGAACACCGGGGAGCTGTTTTTT
-	TRBJ2-5	TRBV9	once	CASSVDGRGDTQYF	TGTGCCAGCAGCGTCGACGGGAGAGGGGATACCCAGTACTTC
-	TRBJ2-7	TRBV2	once	CASTKGTSIYEQYF	TGTGCCAGCACCAAGGGCACTAGTATCTACGAGCAGTACTTC
-	TRBJ2-6	TRBV4-1	-	CASSQEPSSGANVLTF	TGCGCCAGCAGCCAAGAACCCAGCTCTGGGGCCAACGTCCTGACTTTC
TRBD1	TRBJ2-7	TRBV5-4	-	CASSLTAGGTYEQYF	TGTGCCAGCAGCTTGACAGCAGGGGGCACCTACGAGCAGTACTTC
TRBD2	TRBJ2-2	TRBV5-6	-	CASSGRAAGELFF	TGTGCCAGCAGCGGGAGGGCCGCCGGGGAGCTGTTTTTT
TRBD1	TRBJ1-1	TRBV18	-	CASSIEPGQQNTEAFF	TGTGCCAGCTCAATAGAACCGGGACAGCAGAACACTGAAGCTTTCTTT
-	TRBJ1-1	TRBV19	-	CASSSLRGNTEAFF	TGTGCCAGTAGCAGCCTTCGGGGGAACACTGAAGCTTTCTTT
TRBD2	TRBJ2-2	TRBV7-8	-	CASSPTSGPNTGELFF	TGTGCCAGCAGTCCCACTAGCGGGCCGAACACCGGGGAGCTGTTTTTT
TRBD1	TRBJ2-1	TRBV9	-	CASSAGQGVHNEQFF	TGTGCCAGCAGCGCTGGACAGGGTGTCCACAATGAGCAGTTCTTC
TRBD2	TRBJ2-7	TRBV5-1	-	CASSFAPRLASSYEQYF	TGCGCCAGCAGCTTCGCCCCCCGACTAGCCAGCTCCTACGAGCAGTACTTC
-	TRBJ2-2	TRBV28	few	CASSTPTGELFF	TGTGCCAGCAGTACACCCACCGGGGAGCTGTTTTTT
-	TRBJ2-3	TRBV30	-	CAWSAGEADTQYF	TGTGCCTGGAGTGCGGGAGAGGCAGATACGCAGTATTTT
-	TRBJ2-2	TRBV11-3	-	CASSLYGNTGELFF	TGTGCCAGCAGCTTATACGGGAACACCGGGGAGCTGTTTTTT
TRBD2	TRBJ2-2	TRBV10-3	few	CAIGWLAGGGELFF	TGTGCCATCGGTTGGCTAGCGGGCGGCGGGGAGCTGTTTTTT
TRBD1	TRBJ2-7	TRBV7-8	-	CASSLDLGQVYEQYF	TGTGCCAGCAGCTTAGATTTGGGACAGGTCTACGAGCAGTACTTC
-	TRBJ1-1	TRBV5-1	-	CASSLTAMNTEAFF	TGCGCCAGCAGCTTGACAGCCATGAACACTGAAGCTTTCTTT
-	TRBJ1-5	TRBV10-3	-	CAISDSQYSNQPQHF	TGTGCCATCAGTGATTCGCAGTATAGCAATCAGCCCCAGCATTTT
TRBD1	TRBJ1-1	TRBV5-1	-	CASSTGQGNTEAFF	TGCGCCAGCAGCACGGGACAGGGTAACACTGAAGCTTTCTTT
-	TRBJ1-3	TRBV11-2	-	CASSPPTAGSGNTIYF	TGTGCCAGCAGCCCGCCGACAGCTGGCTCTGGAAACACCATATATTTT
-	TRBJ1-4	TRBV6-5	-	CASSYGGRRGQEKLFF	TGTGCCAGCAGTTACGGGGGACGGAGGGGTCAAGAAAAACTGTTTTTT
TRBD2	TRBJ2-1	TRBV14	-	CASSPSGLAQQFGSYNEQFF	TGTGCCAGCAGCCCATCGGGACTAGCGCAACAATTTGGCTCCTACAATGAGCAGTTCTTC
TRBD1	TRBJ1-2	TRBV18	-	CASSPSTGGDYGYTF	TGTGCCAGCTCACCATCCACAGGGGGAGACTATGGCTACACCTTC
-	TRBJ1-5	TRBV19	once	CASRQVNNQPQHF	TGTGCCAGTAGACAGGTTAACAATCAGCCCCAGCATTTT
-	TRBJ2-2	TRBV19	once	CASSIDLLVSGELFF	TGTGCCAGTAGTATAGATCTATTGGTATCAGGGGAGCTGTTTTTT
TRBD1	TRBJ1-1	TRBV7-3	-	CASSFDRETEAFF	TGTGCCAGCAGCTTTGACAGGGAGACTGAAGCTTTCTTT
-	TRBJ2-4	TRBV19	-	CASSKLQDGGNIQYF	TGTGCCAGTAGTAAACTACAGGACGGGGGAAACATTCAGTACTTC
-	TRBJ2-3	TRBV27	-	CASSLLIRTSTDTQYF	TGTGCCAGCAGTTTATTAATCAGGACTAGCACAGATACGCAGTATTTT
-	TRBJ1-1	TRBV12-5	-	CASGLLRKNTEAFF	TGTGCTAGTGGTTTGCTTCGTAAGAACACTGAAGCTTTCTTT
TRBD2	TRBJ2-7	TRBV6-1	-	CASIPTTSGFYEQYF	TGTGCCAGCATCCCAACGACTAGCGGGTTTTACGAGCAGTACTTC
TRBD1	TRBJ2-1	TRBV7-9	-	CASSLAGQGYEQFF	TGTGCCAGCAGCTTAGCGGGACAGGGATATGAGCAGTTCTTC
-	TRBJ2-7	TRBV19	-	CASSFSRQSGEQYF	TGTGCCAGTAGTTTCTCTCGGCAGTCGGGGGAGCAGTACTTC
-	TRBJ1-2	TRBV5-1	-	CASSRSGEDYGYTF	TGCGCCAGCAGCAGGTCCGGAGAAGACTATGGCTACACCTTC
-	TRBJ2-3	TRBV30	-	CAWSVLEGDTQYF	TGTGCCTGGAGTGTATTAGAGGGAGATACGCAGTATTTT
TRBD2	TRBJ2-7	TRBV2	-	CASRTSGRASSYEQYF	TGTGCCAGCAGGACTAGCGGGAGGGCGAGCTCCTACGAGCAGTACTTC